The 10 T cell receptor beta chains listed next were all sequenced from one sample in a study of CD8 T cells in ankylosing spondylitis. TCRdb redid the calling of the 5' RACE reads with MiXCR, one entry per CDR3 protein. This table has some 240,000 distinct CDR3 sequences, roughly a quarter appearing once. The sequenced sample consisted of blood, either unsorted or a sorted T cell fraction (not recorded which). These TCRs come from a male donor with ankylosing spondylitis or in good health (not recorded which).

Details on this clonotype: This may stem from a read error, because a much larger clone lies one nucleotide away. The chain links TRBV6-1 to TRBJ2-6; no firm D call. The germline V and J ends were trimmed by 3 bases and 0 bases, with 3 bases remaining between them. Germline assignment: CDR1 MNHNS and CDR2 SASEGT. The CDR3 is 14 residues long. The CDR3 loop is CASSDYSGANVLTF. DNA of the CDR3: TGTGCCAGCAGTGACTACTCTGGGGCCAACGTCCTGACTTTC.

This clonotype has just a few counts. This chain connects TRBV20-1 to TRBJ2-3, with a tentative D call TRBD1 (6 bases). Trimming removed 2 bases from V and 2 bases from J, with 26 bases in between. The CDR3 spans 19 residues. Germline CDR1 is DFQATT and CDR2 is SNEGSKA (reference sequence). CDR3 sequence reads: CSARPFYGTNNENTDTQYF. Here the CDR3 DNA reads TGCAGTGCTAGACCTTTTTACGGGACAAATAACGAGAACACAGATACGCAGTATTTT.

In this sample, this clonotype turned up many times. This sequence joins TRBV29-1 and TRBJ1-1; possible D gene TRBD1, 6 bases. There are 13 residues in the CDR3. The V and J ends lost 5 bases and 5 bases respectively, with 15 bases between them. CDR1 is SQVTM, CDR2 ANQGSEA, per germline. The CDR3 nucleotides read TGCAGCGTTACAATCAGGGGAGGGACTGAAGCTTTCTTT. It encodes CSVTIRGGTEAFF. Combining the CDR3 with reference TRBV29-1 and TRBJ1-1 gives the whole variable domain SAVISQKPSRDICQRGTSLTIQCQVDSQVTMMFWYRQQPGQSLTLIATANQGSEATYESGFVIDKFPISRPNLTFSTLTVSNMSPEDSSIYLCSVTIRGGTEAFFGQGTRLTVV.

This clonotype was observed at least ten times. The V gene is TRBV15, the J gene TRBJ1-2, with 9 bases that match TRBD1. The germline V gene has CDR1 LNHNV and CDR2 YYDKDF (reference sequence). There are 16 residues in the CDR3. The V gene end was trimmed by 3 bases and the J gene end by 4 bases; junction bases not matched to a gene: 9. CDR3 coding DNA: TGTGCCACCAGCAGTGGAACAGGGGGCGGCCTCTATGGCTACACCTTC. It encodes CATSSGTGGGLYGYTF. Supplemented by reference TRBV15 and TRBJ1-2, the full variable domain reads DAMVIQNPRYQVTQFGKPVTLSCSQTLNHNVMYWYQQKSSQAPKLLFHYYDKDFNNEADTPDNFQSRRPNTSFCFLDIRSPGLGDTAMYLCATSSGTGGGLYGYTFGSGTRLTVV.

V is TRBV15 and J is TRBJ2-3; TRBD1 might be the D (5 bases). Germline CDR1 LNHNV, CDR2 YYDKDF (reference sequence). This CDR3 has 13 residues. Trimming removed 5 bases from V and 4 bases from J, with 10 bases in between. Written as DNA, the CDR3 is TGTGCCACCAGCCGGCAGGGCTCAGATACGCAGTATTTT. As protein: CATSRQGSDTQYF.

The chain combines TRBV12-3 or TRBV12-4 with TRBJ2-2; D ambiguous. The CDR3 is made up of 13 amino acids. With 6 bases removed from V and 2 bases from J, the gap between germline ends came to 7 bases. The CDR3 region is CASRPDNTGELFF. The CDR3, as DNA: TGTGCCAGCAGGCCGGATAACACCGGGGAGCTGTTTTTT.

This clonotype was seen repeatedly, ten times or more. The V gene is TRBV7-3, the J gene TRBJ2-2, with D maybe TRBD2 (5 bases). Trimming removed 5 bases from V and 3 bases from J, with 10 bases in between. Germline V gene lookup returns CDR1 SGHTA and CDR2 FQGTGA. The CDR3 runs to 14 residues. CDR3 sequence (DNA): TGTGCCAGCAGCCTCGGCGGGTACACCGGGGAGCTGTTTTTT. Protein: CASSLGGYTGELFF. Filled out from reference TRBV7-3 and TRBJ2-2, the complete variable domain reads GAGVSQTPSNKVTEKGKYVELRCDPISGHTALYWYRQSLGQGPEFLIYFQGTGAADDSGLPNDRFFAVRPEGSVSTLKIQRTERGDSAVYLCASSLGGYTGELFFGEGSRLTVL.

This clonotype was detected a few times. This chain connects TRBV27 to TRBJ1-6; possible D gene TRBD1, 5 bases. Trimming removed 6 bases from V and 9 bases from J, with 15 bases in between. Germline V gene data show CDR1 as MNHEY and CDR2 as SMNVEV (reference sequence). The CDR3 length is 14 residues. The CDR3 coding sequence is TGTGCCAGCAGCTCGGGGGTGGGGAGTTCACCCCTCCACTTT. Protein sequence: CASSSGVGSSPLHF.

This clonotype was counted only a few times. DNA of the CDR3: TGTGCCAGCACTCTTGGACAGGGCTACGAGCAGTACTTC. It yields the protein CASTLGQGYEQYF. This sequence joins TRBV12-3 or TRBV12-4 and TRBJ2-7; TRBD1 agrees at 8 bases. The CDR3 length is 13 residues. V dropped 7 bases and J dropped 3; count of bases not matched to a gene: 5.

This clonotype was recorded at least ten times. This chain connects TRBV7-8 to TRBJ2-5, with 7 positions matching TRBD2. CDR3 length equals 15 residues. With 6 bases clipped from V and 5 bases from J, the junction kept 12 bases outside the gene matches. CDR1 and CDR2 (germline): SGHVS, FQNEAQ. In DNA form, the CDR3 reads TGTGCCAGCAGGCCACCGGGACGGGAGGTGGAGACCCAGTACTTC. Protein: CASRPPGREVETQYF.